This T cell receptor (beta chain) was identified in a study of blood T cell repertoires in COVID-19. Overall study: Acute and convalescent COVID-19 samples came from the United States, Italy and Spain. In each case, the material was cDNA or gDNA derived from T cells, B-cell-depleted T cells, or PBMCs.

The V gene end was trimmed by 5 bases and the J gene end by 3 bases; junction bases not matched to a gene: 2. The CDR3 runs to 13 residues. Germline V gives CDR1 GTSNPN, CDR2 SVGIG (reference sequence). Methods used by the authors: Amplification with reference gene primers provided the estimates of nucleated cell counts. Here immunoSEQ multiplex PCR was the method, and the copy in TCRdb shows in-frame clones only, minus some. Clone size and V and J calls were adopted from that table, with D and trimming inferred from the DNA. The sample contains about 140,000 clones, 77% of which appear only once. The gene calls are TRBV30 and TRBJ1-4; 8 positions match TRBD1. The TCR was taken from a woman aged 50 to 65 with active or convalescent COVID-19. Sequenced: peripheral blood. The CDR3 DNA reads TGTGCCTGGGACAGGGGTCCTAATGAAAAACTGTTTTTT. As protein: CAWDRGPNEKLFF. The full variable domain, rest sourced from reference TRBV30 and TRBJ1-4, is SQTIHQWPATLVQPVGSPLSLECTVEGTSNPNLYWYRQAAGRGLQLLFYSVGIGQISSEVPQNLSASRPQDRQFILSSKKLLLSDSGFYLCAWDRGPNEKLFFGSGTQLSVL.